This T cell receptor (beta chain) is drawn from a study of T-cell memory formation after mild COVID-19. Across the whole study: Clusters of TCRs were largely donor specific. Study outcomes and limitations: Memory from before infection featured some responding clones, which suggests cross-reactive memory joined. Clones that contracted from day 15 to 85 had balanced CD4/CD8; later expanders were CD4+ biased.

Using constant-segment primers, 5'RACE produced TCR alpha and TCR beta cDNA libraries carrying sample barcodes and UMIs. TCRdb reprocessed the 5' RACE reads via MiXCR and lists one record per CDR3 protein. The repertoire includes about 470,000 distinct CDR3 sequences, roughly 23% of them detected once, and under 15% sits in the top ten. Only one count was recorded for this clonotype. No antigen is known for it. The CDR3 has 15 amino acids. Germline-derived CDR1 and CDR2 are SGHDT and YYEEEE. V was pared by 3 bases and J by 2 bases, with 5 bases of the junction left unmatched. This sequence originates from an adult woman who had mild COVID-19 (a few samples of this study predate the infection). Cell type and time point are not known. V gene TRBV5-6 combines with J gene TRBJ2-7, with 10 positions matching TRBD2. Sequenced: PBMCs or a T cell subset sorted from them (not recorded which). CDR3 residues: CASSWTSGETYEQYF. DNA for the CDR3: TGTGCCAGCAGCTGGACTAGCGGCGAGACCTACGAGCAGTACTTC.